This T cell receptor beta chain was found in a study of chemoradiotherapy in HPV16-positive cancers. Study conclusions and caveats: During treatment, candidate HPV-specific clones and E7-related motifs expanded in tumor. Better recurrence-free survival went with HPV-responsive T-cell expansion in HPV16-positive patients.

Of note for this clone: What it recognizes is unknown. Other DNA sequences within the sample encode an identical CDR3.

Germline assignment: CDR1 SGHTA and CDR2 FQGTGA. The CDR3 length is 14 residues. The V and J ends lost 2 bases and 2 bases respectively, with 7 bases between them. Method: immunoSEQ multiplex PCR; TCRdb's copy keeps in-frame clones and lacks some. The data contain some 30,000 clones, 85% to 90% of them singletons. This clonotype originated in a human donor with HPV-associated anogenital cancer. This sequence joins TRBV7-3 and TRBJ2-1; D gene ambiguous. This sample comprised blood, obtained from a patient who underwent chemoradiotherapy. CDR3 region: CASSLSRTYNEQFF. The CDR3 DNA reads TGTGCCAGCAGCTTATCACGGACCTACAATGAGCAGTTCTTC.